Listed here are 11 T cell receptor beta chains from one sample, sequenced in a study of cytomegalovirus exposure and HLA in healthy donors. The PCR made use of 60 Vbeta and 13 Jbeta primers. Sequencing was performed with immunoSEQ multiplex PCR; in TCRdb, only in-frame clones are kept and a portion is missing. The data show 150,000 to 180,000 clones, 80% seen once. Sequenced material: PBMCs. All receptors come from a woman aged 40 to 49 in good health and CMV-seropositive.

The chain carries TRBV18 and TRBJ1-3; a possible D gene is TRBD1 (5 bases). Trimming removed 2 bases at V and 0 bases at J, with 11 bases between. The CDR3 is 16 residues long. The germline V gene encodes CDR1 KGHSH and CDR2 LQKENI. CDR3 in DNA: TGTGCCAGCTCACCAGACGGGGGATTCTCTGGAAACACCATATATTTT. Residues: CASSPDGGFSGNTIYF.

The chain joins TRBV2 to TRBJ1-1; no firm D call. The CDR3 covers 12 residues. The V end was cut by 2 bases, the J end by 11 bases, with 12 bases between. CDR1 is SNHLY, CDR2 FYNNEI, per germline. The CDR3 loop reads CASSESRGRAFF. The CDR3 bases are TGTGCCAGCAGTGAATCCCGGGGTAGGGCTTTCTTT.

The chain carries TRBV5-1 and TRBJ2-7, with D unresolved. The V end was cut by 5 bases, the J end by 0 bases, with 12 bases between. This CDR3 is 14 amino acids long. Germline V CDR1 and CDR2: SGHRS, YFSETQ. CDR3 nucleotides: TGCGCCAGCAGGGCAGAGGCCTCCTCCTACGAGCAGTACTTC. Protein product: CASRAEASSYEQYF.

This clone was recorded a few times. CDR3 sequence: CASGGQGHTGELFF. In nucleotides, the CDR3 is TGTGCCAGTGGGGGCCAGGGACACACCGGGGAGCTGTTTTTT. The J gene is TRBJ2-2, the V gene TRBV11-2; D might be TRBD1 (6 bases). Germline CDR1 SGHAT, CDR2 FQNNGV. This CDR3 is built from 14 residues. Trimming left V 9 bases short and J 3 bases short, with 14 bases between.

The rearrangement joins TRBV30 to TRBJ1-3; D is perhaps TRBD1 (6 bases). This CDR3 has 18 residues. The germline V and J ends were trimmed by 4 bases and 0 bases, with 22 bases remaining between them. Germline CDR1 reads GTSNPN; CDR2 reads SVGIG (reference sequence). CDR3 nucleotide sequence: TGTGCCTGGAACTTTCATGTCAGGGGCCTAAACTCTGGAAACACCATATATTTT. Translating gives CAWNFHVRGLNSGNTIYF.

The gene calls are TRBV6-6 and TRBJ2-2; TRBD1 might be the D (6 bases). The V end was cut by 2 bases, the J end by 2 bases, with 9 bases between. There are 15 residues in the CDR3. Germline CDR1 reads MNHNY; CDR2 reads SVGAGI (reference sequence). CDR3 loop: CASSYGTPNTGELFF. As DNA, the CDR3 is TGTGCCAGCAGTTACGGGACACCCAACACCGGGGAGCTGTTTTTT.

The CDR3 coding sequence is TGTGCTAGTAGTGCAGGGGGCTATCAGCCCCAGCATTTT. Its protein product is CASSAGGYQPQHF. V gene TRBV12-5 combines with J gene TRBJ1-5, with 8 positions matching TRBD1. Germline CDR1 and CDR2: LGHNT and FRNRAP. J was trimmed by 5 bases and V by 8 bases; bases with no gene match: 5. The CDR3 length is 13 residues.

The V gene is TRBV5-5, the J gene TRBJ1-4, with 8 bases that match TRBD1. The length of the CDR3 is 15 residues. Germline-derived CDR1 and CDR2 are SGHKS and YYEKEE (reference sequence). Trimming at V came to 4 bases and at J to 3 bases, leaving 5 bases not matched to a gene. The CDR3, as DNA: TGTGCCAGCAGCCTGGACAGGGTAGCTAATGAAAAACTGTTTTTT. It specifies CASSLDRVANEKLFF.

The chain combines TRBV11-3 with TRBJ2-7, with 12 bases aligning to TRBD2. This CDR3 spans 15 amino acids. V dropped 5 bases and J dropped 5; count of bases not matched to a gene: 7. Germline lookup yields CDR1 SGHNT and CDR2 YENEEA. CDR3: CASSPQTSGSDEQYF. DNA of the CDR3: TGTGCCAGCAGCCCGCAGACTAGCGGGAGCGACGAGCAGTACTTC.

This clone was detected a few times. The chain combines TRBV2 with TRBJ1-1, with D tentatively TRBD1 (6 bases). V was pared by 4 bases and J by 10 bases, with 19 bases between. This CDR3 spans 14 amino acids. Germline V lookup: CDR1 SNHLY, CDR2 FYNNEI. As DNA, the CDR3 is TGTGCCAGCAGTGCTCGTGCGGGGGCGCAGACAGCTTTCTTT. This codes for CASSARAGAQTAFF.

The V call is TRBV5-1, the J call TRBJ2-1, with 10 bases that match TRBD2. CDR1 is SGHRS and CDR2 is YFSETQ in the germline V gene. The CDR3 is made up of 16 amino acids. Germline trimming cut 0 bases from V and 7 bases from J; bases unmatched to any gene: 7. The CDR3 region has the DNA TGCGCCAGCAGCTTGGCCCAGCGGGAGGGCCGGAATGAGCAGTTCTTC. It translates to CASSLAQREGRNEQFF.